The sequence of this T cell receptor beta chain was determined in a study of CD8 T cells in ankylosing spondylitis. Study-wide points: What seemed typical of ankylosing spondylitis blood was a TCR beta motif built from eight highly homologous variants. Existing reports had already noted some motif variants in reactive arthritis synovial fluid and blood. The authors reported significant enrichment of disease-linked clones in matched ankylosing spondylitis synovial fluid. Within peripheral blood, clones linked to disease were CD8+ and relatively rare.

This clonotype is deemed large. The antigen is unknown. In making TCR beta libraries, quantitative 5'-RACE with molecular barcodes was used. MiXCR, applied by TCRdb to the 5' RACE reads, yields one record per CDR3 protein. Among under 250,000 distinct CDR3 sequences listed, approximately 7.4% were seen once. Germline V CDR1 and CDR2: MDHEN, SYDVKM. This CDR3 is built from 13 residues. The germline V and J ends were trimmed by 3 bases and 10 bases, with 14 bases remaining between them. The sequencing sample was made of blood, either unsorted or a sorted T cell fraction (not recorded which). The sequence was collected from a male donor with ankylosing spondylitis. The rearrangement links TRBV28 to TRBJ2-3; no reliable D call. The CDR3 DNA reads TGTGCCAGCAGTTTGGTATTGGTGGATTCGCAGTATTTT. It translates to CASSLVLVDSQYF.